Below are 5 T cell receptor beta chains sequenced from a single sample in a study of T cells in Graves' hyperthyroidism and ophthalmopathy. Researchers took RNA transcripts and amplified the TCR beta CDR3 regions from them. The study used the HTBI primer set for a first-round RT-PCR of the TCR CDR3. TCRdb independently ran MiXCR on the multiplex PCR reads; one entry per CDR3 protein. The sample shows about 840,000 distinct CDR3 sequences, roughly 37% of them seen only once. The sequencing input was blood. The receptor source for this set is a man aged 18 to 29 with Graves' hyperthyroidism.

This clonotype was seen only a few times. The V gene is TRBV12-3 or TRBV12-4, the J gene TRBJ1-1; possible D gene TRBD1, 6 bases. Deletions cut 4 bases from V and 3 bases from J, with 15 bases between. The CDR3 length is 15 residues. Written as DNA, the CDR3 is TGTGCCAGCAGTTCTCTAGGTCGGGGGCACACTGAAGCTTTCTTT. Its protein is CASSSLGRGHTEAFF.

This clonotype was recorded many times. V gene TRBV9 combines with J gene TRBJ2-2, with no clear D. Trimming removed 3 bases from V and 5 bases from J, with 5 bases in between. This CDR3 has 12 residues. Germline assignment: CDR1 SGDLS and CDR2 YYNGEE. CDR3 residues: CASSDGTGELFF. CDR3 nucleotides: TGTGCCAGCAGCGACGGAACCGGGGAGCTGTTTTTT.

Points on this clonotype: The junction shows a germline mismatch at one end, possibly a read error. The chain has TRBV7-9 and TRBJ2-2; 9 bases are a match to TRBD1. The germline V gene has CDR1 SEHNR and CDR2 FQNEAQ (reference sequence). This CDR3 is 14 amino acids long. This CDR3 is CASSLEQGAREQFF. CDR3 nucleotide sequence: TGTGCCAGCAGCTTGGAACAGGGGGCGCGGGAGCAGTTTTTT.

The genes are TRBV25-1 and TRBJ1-1, with 9 bases aligning to TRBD1. This CDR3 has 14 residues. Germline V lookup: CDR1 MGHDK, CDR2 SYGVNS. V dropped 5 bases and J dropped 4; count of bases not matched to a gene: 5. The CDR3 nucleotides are TGTGCCAGCAGTTTCTGGGACAGGGCCACTGAAGCTTTCTTT. Amino acids: CASSFWDRATEAFF.

This clonotype was observed many times. The chain links TRBV9 to TRBJ1-1; a possible D gene is TRBD1 (5 bases). V lost 4 bases to trimming and J lost 3 bases, with 16 bases between them. CDR1 is SGDLS and CDR2 is YYNGEE in the germline V gene. The CDR3 totals 15 residues. CDR3 protein: CASSPGGGVYTEAFF. CDR3 DNA: TGTGCCAGCAGCCCCGGGGGAGGGGTTTACACTGAAGCTTTCTTT.